These 29 T cell receptor beta chains were sequenced from one sample in a study of blood T cell repertoires in COVID-19. Using immunoSEQ multiplex PCR, the repertoire was profiled, and TCRdb retains in-frame clones only, with some absent. The profile covers 350,000 or so clones, with around 87% appearing a single time and 10% taken by the ten largest. The sequenced sample consisted of peripheral blood. All receptors come from a woman aged 25 to 39 with COVID-19, enrolled during active disease.

The J gene is TRBJ1-5, the V gene TRBV3-1 (or the pseudogene TRBV3-2); 10 bases map to TRBD1. V lost 3 bases to trimming and J lost 3 bases; unmatched junction nucleotides: 8. This CDR3 has 17 residues. Germline loops: CDR1 LGHDT, CDR2 YNNKEL (reference sequence). CDR3 sequence reads: CASSQTPGQGNNQPQHF. The CDR3 coding sequence is TGTGCCAGCAGCCAGACGCCGGGACAGGGGAACAATCAGCCCCAGCATTTT.

This chain uses TRBV24-1 with TRBJ2-7, with 12 bases matching TRBD1. Germline V CDR1 and CDR2: KGHDR, SFDVKD. Trimming removed 5 bases from V and 0 bases from J; junction bases left unmatched: 4. This CDR3 contains 16 residues. The CDR3 bases are TGTGCCACCAGTGTACCGGGACAGGGGGCCTCCTACGAGCAGTACTTC. Protein product: CATSVPGQGASYEQYF.

V gene TRBV2 combines with J gene TRBJ1-2; D not certain. V gave up 6 bases and J gave up 8 bases, with 13 bases separating them. The CDR3 contains 12 residues. CDR1 is SNHLY and CDR2 is FYNNEI in the germline V gene. Here the CDR3 reads CASRDAGKGYTF. As DNA, the CDR3 is TGTGCCAGCAGGGACGCGGGAAAGGGCTACACCTTC. Supplemented by reference TRBV2 and TRBJ1-2, the full variable domain reads EPEVTQTPSHQVTQMGQEVILRCVPISNHLYFYWYRQILGQKVEFLVSFYNNEISEKSEIFDDQFSVERPDGSNFTLKIRSTKLEDSAMYFCASRDAGKGYTFGSGTRLTVV.

This rearrangement joins TRBV5-4 to TRBJ2-5, with a weak D call TRBD1 (5 bases). The V gene's germline CDR1 is SGHNT and CDR2 YYREEE (reference sequence). This CDR3 region has 18 residues. Between the trimmed V and J ends, which lost 0 bases and 2 bases, there was a span of 20 bases. This CDR3 is CASSLAGLGPSSQETQYF. The CDR3 DNA sequence: TGTGCCAGCAGCTTGGCAGGGTTAGGCCCCTCCTCACAAGAGACCCAGTACTTC.

Points on this clone: The sample contains more than one DNA sequence encoding this CDR3. J is TRBJ1-5 and V is TRBV28; D not resolved. The germline CDR1 and CDR2 sequences are MDHEN and SYDVKM. Trimming cost V 2 bases and J 7 bases, with 3 bases left between them. CDR3 length: 11 residues. For the CDR3, the DNA is TGTGCCAGCAGTTTAGGCCAGCCCCAGCATTTT. Encoded protein: CASSLGQPQHF.

CDR3 residues: CASSLRGSNYGYTF. The CDR3 DNA is TGTGCCAGCAGTTTACGGGGGTCTAACTATGGCTACACCTTC. The chain recombines TRBV27 with TRBJ1-2, with a weak D call TRBD1 (5 bases). The ends were cut back, 2 bases at V and 0 bases at J, with 7 bases in the middle. This CDR3 comprises 14 residues. CDR1 is MNHEY and CDR2 is SMNVEV in the germline V gene (reference sequence).

As to this clone: The same CDR3 is also encoded by other DNA sequences in this sample. V usage is TRBV5-1 and J usage is TRBJ2-7; D perhaps matches TRBD1 (6 bases). The ends were cut back, 0 bases at V and 2 bases at J, with 9 bases in the middle. CDR1 SGHRS and CDR2 YFSETQ come from the germline V gene. The CDR3 is 14 amino acids. In DNA, the CDR3 is TGCGCCAGCAGCTTGGGAACAGGGCCCTACGAGCAGTACTTC. It translates to CASSLGTGPYEQYF.

This chain links TRBV15 with TRBJ2-5; 14 nucleotides line up with TRBD2. CDR3 size: 15 residues. Losses at the gene ends were 5 bases for V and 4 bases for J; bases not matched to a gene: 3. Germline CDR1 reads LNHNV; CDR2 reads YYDKDF (reference sequence). CDR3 DNA: TGTGCCACCAGCCGAGGGACTAGCGGGAGAGAGACCCAGTACTTC. Its protein product is CATSRGTSGRETQYF. Combining the CDR3 with reference TRBV15 and TRBJ2-5 gives the whole variable domain DAMVIQNPRYQVTQFGKPVTLSCSQTLNHNVMYWYQQKSSQAPKLLFHYYDKDFNNEADTPDNFQSRRPNTSFCFLDIRSPGLGDTAMYLCATSRGTSGRETQYFGPGTRLLVL.

The chain uses TRBV5-4 and TRBJ2-3, with TRBD2 identical over 7 bases. Germline V gene sequence: CDR1 SGHNT, CDR2 YYREEE (reference sequence). This CDR3 is 14 amino acids long. The V and J ends lost 5 bases and 1 base, in that order; junction bases with no gene match: 4. This chain's CDR3 is CASRARGGTDTQYF. The CDR3 DNA reads as TGTGCCAGCAGGGCCCGGGGGGGCACAGATACGCAGTATTTT. The full variable domain, completed using reference TRBV5-4 and TRBJ2-3, is ETGVTQSPTHLIKTRGQQVTLRCSSQSGHNTVSWYQQALGQGPQFIFQYYREEENGRGNFPPRFSGLQFPNYSSELNVNALELDDSALYLCASRARGGTDTQYFGPGTRLTVL.

The V call is TRBV12-5, the J call TRBJ2-4; maybe TRBD1 (5 bases). CDR1 and CDR2 (germline): LGHNT, FRNRAP. The CDR3 is 12 residues long. CDR3 residues: CAGTGPKNIQYF. DNA of the CDR3: TGTGCCGGAACAGGCCCTAAAAACATTCAGTACTTC.

V and J are TRBV11-2 and TRBJ2-3; D might be TRBD2 (6 bases). The CDR3 length is 15 residues. In germline, CDR1 is SGHAT, CDR2 FQNNGV. The V gene lost 0 bases and the J gene lost 0 bases, with 7 bases spanning the gap. CDR3 sequence: CASSLDSGSTDTQYF. CDR3 nucleotides: TGTGCCAGCAGCTTAGACAGCGGGAGCACAGATACGCAGTATTTT. Filled out from reference TRBV11-2 and TRBJ2-3, the complete variable domain reads EAGVAQSPRYKIIEKRQSVAFWCNPISGHATLYWYQQILGQGPKLLIQFQNNGVVDDSQLPKDRFSAERLKGVDSTLKIQPAKLEDSAVYLCASSLDSGSTDTQYFGPGTRLTVL.

The chain is built from TRBV27 and TRBJ1-5; D ambiguous. This CDR3 region has 16 residues. Germline CDR1 is MNHEY and CDR2 is SMNVEV (reference sequence). Between the trimmed V and J ends, which lost 5 bases and 3 bases, there was a span of 17 bases. In DNA form, the CDR3 reads TGTGCCAGCAGTCTCGTGGGAGGGATATACAATCAGCCCCAGCATTTT. Translated, it gives CASSLVGGIYNQPQHF.

The rearrangement uses TRBV7-9 and TRBJ2-5, with a weak D call TRBD2 (6 bases). Trimming removed 3 bases from V and 3 bases from J, with 8 bases in between. The CDR3 runs 13 residues. Germline CDR1 is SEHNR and CDR2 is FQNEAQ (reference sequence). DNA of the CDR3: TGTGCCAGCAGCTTTCGGGGGAAAGAGACCCAGTACTTC. It yields the protein CASSFRGKETQYF.

This clone came up a few times. The chain recombines TRBV13 with TRBJ2-7; D uncertain. CDR3 size: 13 residues. Trimming took off 3 bases at V and 0 bases at J, with 6 bases between the two ends. Germline CDR1 is PRHDT and CDR2 is FYEKMQ (reference sequence). Here the CDR3 reads CASSFGASYEQYF. The CDR3 nucleotides are TGTGCCAGCAGCTTCGGTGCCTCCTACGAGCAGTACTTC.

The CDR3: CASSGNSGTGGQETQYF. The CDR3 DNA is TGCGCCAGCAGTGGGAACTCCGGGACAGGGGGCCAAGAGACCCAGTACTTC. The gene calls are TRBV10-1 and TRBJ2-5, with 11 bases lining up with TRBD1. The CDR3 length is 17 residues. J lost 1 base, V lost 4 bases, and 8 bases had no gene match. Germline V gene data show CDR1 as WNHNN and CDR2 as SYGVQD (reference sequence).

Written as DNA, the CDR3 is TGTGCCAGCACCTTGAGACAGGGGGCCTACGAGCAGTACTTC. Encoded protein: CASTLRQGAYEQYF. The V and J genes are TRBV11-2 and TRBJ2-7, with 9 positions matching TRBD1. The V gene's germline CDR1 is SGHAT and CDR2 FQNNGV. The V segment lost 7 bases and the J segment 2 bases; nucleotides outside the gene matches: 6. The CDR3 runs to 14 residues.

This clone was observed a few times. This chain connects TRBV7-9 to TRBJ2-7, with D perhaps matching TRBD2 (7 bases). Deletions cut 4 bases from V and 7 bases from J, with 23 bases between. This CDR3 has 16 amino acids. Germline assignment: CDR1 SEHNR and CDR2 FQNEAQ (reference sequence). The CDR3 here is CASSSQAPGGVGEQYF. CDR3 coding DNA: TGTGCCAGCAGCTCACAGGCCCCGGGGGGCGTGGGGGAGCAGTACTTC.

This clone appeared once. V gene TRBV30 combines with J gene TRBJ1-1; 8 nucleotides agree with TRBD1. The germline V gene has CDR1 GTSNPN and CDR2 SVGIG (reference sequence). This CDR3 is built from 15 residues. With V trimmed by 0 bases and J by 0 bases, 3 bases remained unmatched. The chain's CDR3 is CAWSVRDRMNTEAFF. Here the CDR3 DNA reads TGTGCCTGGAGTGTAAGGGACAGGATGAACACTGAAGCTTTCTTT.

The chain combines TRBV6-5 with TRBJ2-5, with D hard to call. The V end lost 0 bases, the J end lost 2 bases, and 13 bases lay between the germline ends. The CDR3 spans 16 residues. The germline V gene encodes CDR1 MNHEY and CDR2 SVGAGI. For the CDR3, the DNA is TGTGCCAGCAGTTACTCGTGGAGCTCAGTACAAGAGACCCAGTACTTC. Translating gives CASSYSWSSVQETQYF.

The V call is TRBV4-3, the J call TRBJ2-2; TRBD1 agrees at 8 bases. The V gene's germline CDR1 is LGHNA and CDR2 YSLEER. V was pared by 3 bases and J by 10 bases, with 13 bases of the junction left unmatched. The CDR3 length is 16 residues. DNA for the CDR3: TGCGCCAGCAGCCACCAGCGTCCGGGTCAGGGGGCGGAGCTGTTTTTT. Protein: CASSHQRPGQGAELFF.

The chain recombines TRBV30 with TRBJ1-6; 7 bases agree with TRBD1. The CDR3 length is 13 residues. V lost 4 bases to trimming and J lost 9 bases; unmatched junction nucleotides: 6. Germline values: CDR1 GTSNPN, CDR2 SVGIG (reference sequence). DNA of the CDR3: TGTGCCTGGACCCTAACAGGGGCTTCACCCCTCCACTTT. It specifies CAWTLTGASPLHF. Using reference TRBV30 and TRBJ1-6 for the parts outside the CDR3, the full variable domain is SQTIHQWPATLVQPVGSPLSLECTVEGTSNPNLYWYRQAAGRGLQLLFYSVGIGQISSEVPQNLSASRPQDRQFILSSKKLLLSDSGFYLCAWTLTGASPLHFGNGTRLTVT.

The chain carries TRBV3-1 (or the pseudogene TRBV3-2) and TRBJ1-4; the match to TRBD1 covers 7 bases. CDR3 length equals 13 residues. Germline CDR1 LGHDT, CDR2 YNNKEL (reference sequence). Trimming took 5 bases from V and 10 from J; bases not matched to a gene: 7. CDR3 sequence (DNA): TGTGCCAGCAGCGCACAGGGGACGGGAAAACTGTTTTTT. Translating it yields CASSAQGTGKLFF.

J is TRBJ2-7 and V is TRBV2; D gene unclear. Deletions cut 6 bases from V and 3 bases from J, with 15 bases between. Germline V CDR1 and CDR2: SNHLY, FYNNEI. The CDR3 has 14 residues. CDR3 protein: CASRRQTLIYEQYF. In DNA form, the CDR3 reads TGTGCCAGCAGGCGACAAACTCTAATCTACGAGCAGTACTTC.

The gene calls are TRBV4-3 and TRBJ2-1, with 7 bases identical to TRBD1. Germline lookup yields CDR1 LGHNA and CDR2 YSLEER. The CDR3 contains 13 residues. With V trimmed by 5 bases and J by 8 bases, 6 bases remained unmatched. The CDR3 protein is CASSNQGEDEQFF. CDR3 DNA sequence: TGCGCCAGCAGCAACCAGGGGGAAGATGAGCAGTTCTTC.

This clone was seen only once. The chain is built from TRBV11-2 and TRBJ2-7, with 12 bases fitting TRBD2. This CDR3 region has 14 residues. Unmatched junction bases numbered 1, after V lost 2 bases and J lost 5 bases. Germline V gene data show CDR1 as SGHAT and CDR2 as FQNNGV. In nucleotides, the CDR3 is TGTGCCAGCAGCTTACTAGCGGGAGGGGACGAGCAGTACTTC. Its protein is CASSLLAGGDEQYF.

The chain is built from TRBV3-1 (or the pseudogene TRBV3-2) and TRBJ2-7; D is uncertain. V shed 5 bases and J shed 1 base, with 9 bases lying between them. CDR3 length equals 13 residues. Germline-derived CDR1 and CDR2 are LGHDT and YNNKEL (reference sequence). CDR3 residues: CASSYSISYEQYF. CDR3 sequence (DNA): TGTGCCAGCAGCTATTCTATATCCTACGAGCAGTACTTC.

The chain uses TRBV27 and TRBJ2-7; 14 bases map to TRBD2. The V gene end was trimmed by 3 bases and the J gene end by 2 bases; junction bases not matched to a gene: 3. From germline, CDR1 is MNHEY and CDR2 SMNVEV (reference sequence). The CDR3 consists of 16 residues. This chain's CDR3 is CASSFKGLAGAYEQYF. The CDR3 DNA reads TGTGCCAGCAGTTTTAAGGGACTAGCGGGAGCCTACGAGCAGTACTTC.

The rearrangement uses TRBV6-5 and TRBJ2-3; 10 bases agree with TRBD2. Losses at the gene ends were 0 bases for V and 4 bases for J; bases not matched to a gene: 1. The CDR3 spans 15 residues. The germline V gene encodes CDR1 MNHEY and CDR2 SVGAGI. DNA for the CDR3: TGTGCCAGCAGTTACTCTAGCGGGAGGTCAGATACGCAGTATTTT. Its protein product is CASSYSSGRSDTQYF.

CDR3 in amino acids: CASSLIRLADYNEQFF. In DNA form, the CDR3 reads TGCGCCAGCAGCTTGATCAGACTAGCGGATTACAATGAGCAGTTCTTC. The V call is TRBV5-1, the J call TRBJ2-1, with 9 bases fitting TRBD2. The CDR3 covers 16 residues. J gave up 4 bases and V 1 base, and 6 bases lay outside the gene matches. CDR1 is SGHRS and CDR2 is YFSETQ in the germline V gene.